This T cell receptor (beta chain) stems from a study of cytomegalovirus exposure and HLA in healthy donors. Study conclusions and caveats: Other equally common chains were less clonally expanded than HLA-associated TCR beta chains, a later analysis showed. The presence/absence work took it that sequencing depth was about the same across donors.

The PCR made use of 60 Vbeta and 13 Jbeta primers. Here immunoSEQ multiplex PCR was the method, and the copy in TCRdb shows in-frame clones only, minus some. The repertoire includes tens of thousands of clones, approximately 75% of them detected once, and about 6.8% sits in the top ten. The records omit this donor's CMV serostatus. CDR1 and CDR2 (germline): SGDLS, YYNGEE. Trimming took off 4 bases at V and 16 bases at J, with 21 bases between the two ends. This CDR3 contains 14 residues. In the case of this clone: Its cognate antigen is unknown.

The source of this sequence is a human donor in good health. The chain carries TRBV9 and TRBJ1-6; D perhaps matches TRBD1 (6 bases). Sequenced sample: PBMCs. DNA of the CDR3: TGTGCCAGCAGCACAATAACGGGACAACCAGTACTCCACTTT. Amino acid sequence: CASSTITGQPVLHF.